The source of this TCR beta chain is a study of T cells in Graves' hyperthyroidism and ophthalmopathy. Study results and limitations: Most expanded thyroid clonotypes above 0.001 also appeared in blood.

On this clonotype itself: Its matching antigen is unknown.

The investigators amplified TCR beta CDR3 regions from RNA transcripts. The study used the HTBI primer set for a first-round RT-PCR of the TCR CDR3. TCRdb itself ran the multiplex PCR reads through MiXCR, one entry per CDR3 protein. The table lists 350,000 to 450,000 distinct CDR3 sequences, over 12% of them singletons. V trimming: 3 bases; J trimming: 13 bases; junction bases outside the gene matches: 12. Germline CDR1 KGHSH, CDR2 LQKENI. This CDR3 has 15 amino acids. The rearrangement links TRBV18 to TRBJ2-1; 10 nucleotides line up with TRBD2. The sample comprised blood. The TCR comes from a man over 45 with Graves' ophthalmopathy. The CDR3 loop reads CASSPLAGEAGAQFF. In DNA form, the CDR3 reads TGTGCCAGCTCACCCCTAGCGGGAGAGGCCGGGGCCCAGTTCTTC.